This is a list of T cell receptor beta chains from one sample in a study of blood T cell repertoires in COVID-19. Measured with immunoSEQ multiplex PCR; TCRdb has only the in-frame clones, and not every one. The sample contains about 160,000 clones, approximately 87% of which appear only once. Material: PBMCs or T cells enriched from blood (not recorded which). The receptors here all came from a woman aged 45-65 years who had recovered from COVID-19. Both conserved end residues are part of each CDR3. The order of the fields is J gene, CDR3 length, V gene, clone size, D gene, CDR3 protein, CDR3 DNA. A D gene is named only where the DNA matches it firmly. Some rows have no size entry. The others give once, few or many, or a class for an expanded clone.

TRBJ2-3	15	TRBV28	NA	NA	CASSLSGRSTDTQYF	TGTGCCAGCAGTTTGTCAGGGAGGAGCACAGATACGCAGTATTTT
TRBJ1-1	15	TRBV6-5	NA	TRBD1	CASRATGGDGTEAFF	TGTGCCAGCAGGGCCACAGGGGGAGATGGCACTGAAGCTTTCTTT
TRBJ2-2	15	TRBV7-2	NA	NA	CASSSLWGEAGELFF	TGTGCCAGCAGCTCCCTTTGGGGGGAGGCCGGGGAGCTGTTTTTT
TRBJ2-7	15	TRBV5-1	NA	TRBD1	CASSPTTGVIHEQYF	TGCGCCAGCAGCCCCACTACAGGGGTTATCCACGAGCAGTACTTC
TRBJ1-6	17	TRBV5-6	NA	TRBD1	CASSPGELARGNSPLHF	TGTGCCAGCAGCCCGGGGGAATTAGCCAGGGGGAATTCACCCCTCCACTTT
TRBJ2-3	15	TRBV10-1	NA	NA	CASIKNGGGTDTQYF	TGCGCCAGCATTAAGAACGGGGGAGGCACAGATACGCAGTATTTT
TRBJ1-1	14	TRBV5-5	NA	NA	CASSFIDRNTEAFF	TGTGCCAGCAGCTTCATCGACAGGAACACTGAAGCTTTCTTT
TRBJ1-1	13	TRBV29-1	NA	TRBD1	CSVDRGRNTEAFF	TGCAGCGTTGACAGGGGGAGGAACACTGAAGCTTTCTTT
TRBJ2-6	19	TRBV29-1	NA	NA	CSVWGAHRGSLDGANVLTF	TGCAGCGTTTGGGGGGCGCACAGGGGATCCTTGGATGGGGCCAACGTCCTGACTTTC
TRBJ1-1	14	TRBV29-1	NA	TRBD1	CSGYMGQGGTEAFF	TGCAGCGGCTATATGGGACAGGGTGGGACTGAAGCTTTCTTT
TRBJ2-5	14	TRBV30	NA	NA	CAWSVRRTEETQYF	TGTGCCTGGAGTGTTCGAAGGACTGAAGAGACCCAGTACTTC
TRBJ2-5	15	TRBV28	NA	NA	CASSPRGGIQETQYF	TGTGCCAGCAGTCCCCGTGGGGGGATCCAAGAGACCCAGTACTTC
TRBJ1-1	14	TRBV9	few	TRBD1	CASSTPGQYTEAFF	TGTGCCAGCAGCACCCCGGGACAGTACACTGAAGCTTTCTTT
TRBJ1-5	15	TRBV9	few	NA	CASSVGEARNQPQHF	TGTGCCAGCAGCGTAGGAGAGGCGAGGAATCAGCCCCAGCATTTT
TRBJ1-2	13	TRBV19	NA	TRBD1	CASSRQGTDGYTF	TGTGCCAGTAGTCGACAGGGCACCGATGGCTACACCTTC
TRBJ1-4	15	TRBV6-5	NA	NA	CASSYADSRDEKLFF	TGTGCCAGCAGTTACGCCGACAGCAGGGATGAAAAACTGTTTTTT
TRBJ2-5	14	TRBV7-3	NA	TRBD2	CASSLAGGQETQYF	TGTGCCAGCAGCTTAGCGGGGGGTCAAGAGACCCAGTACTTC
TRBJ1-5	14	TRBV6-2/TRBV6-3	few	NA	CASSYGSRGQPQHF	TGTGCCAGCAGTTACGGAAGCAGGGGTCAGCCCCAGCATTTT
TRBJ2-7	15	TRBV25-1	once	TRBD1	CASSDLQGAKYEQYF	TGTGCCAGCAGTGACCTACAGGGGGCAAAGTACGAGCAGTACTTC
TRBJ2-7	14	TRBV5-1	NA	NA	CASSALGSSYEQYF	TGCGCCAGCAGCGCTCTAGGTAGCTCCTACGAGCAGTACTTC
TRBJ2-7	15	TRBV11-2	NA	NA	CASSLEAGSSYEQYF	TGTGCCAGCAGCTTAGAGGCGGGGAGCTCCTACGAGCAGTACTTC
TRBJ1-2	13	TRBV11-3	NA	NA	CASSRGGGYGYTF	TGTGCCAGCAGTAGGGGGGGCGGCTATGGCTACACCTTC
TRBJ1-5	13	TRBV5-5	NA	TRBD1	CASSKDRGKPQHF	TGTGCCAGCAGCAAGGACAGGGGGAAGCCCCAGCATTTT
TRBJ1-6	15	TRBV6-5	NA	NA	CASSSVGQGVSPLHF	TGTGCCAGCAGTTCCGTTGGACAAGGGGTTTCACCCCTCCACTTT
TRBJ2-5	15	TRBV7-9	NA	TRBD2	CASSSGLAGGKTQYF	TGTGCCAGCAGCTCGGGACTAGCGGGGGGAAAGACCCAGTACTTC
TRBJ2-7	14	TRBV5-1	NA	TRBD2	CVSSLTSVVYEQYF	TGCGTCAGCAGCTTGACTAGCGTGGTCTACGAGCAGTACTTC
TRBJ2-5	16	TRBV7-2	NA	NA	CASSSRRLGNQETQYF	TGTGCCAGCAGCTCCCGGAGGCTGGGAAACCAAGAGACCCAGTACTTC
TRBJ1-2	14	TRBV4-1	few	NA	CASSPSGINYGYTF	TGCGCCAGCAGCCCCTCGGGTATTAACTATGGCTACACCTTC
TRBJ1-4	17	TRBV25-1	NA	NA	CASSDPGRGATNEKLFF	TGTGCCAGCAGTGACCCCGGGAGGGGAGCAACTAATGAAAAACTGTTTTTT
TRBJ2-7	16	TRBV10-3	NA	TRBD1	CAVGLRDSLTASEQYF	TGTGCCGTAGGCTTGAGGGACAGCTTAACAGCTTCCGAGCAGTACTTC
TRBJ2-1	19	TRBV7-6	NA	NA	CASSLAGGGSLSSYNEQFF	TGTGCCAGCAGCTTAGCAGGGGGAGGGTCATTAAGCTCCTACAATGAGCAGTTCTTC
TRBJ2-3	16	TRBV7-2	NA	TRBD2	CASSRGGLAGTDTQYF	TGTGCCAGCAGTAGGGGGGGACTAGCGGGAACAGATACGCAGTATTTT
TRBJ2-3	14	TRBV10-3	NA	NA	CAISKGLHTDTQYF	TGTGCCATCAGTAAGGGACTTCACACAGATACGCAGTATTTT
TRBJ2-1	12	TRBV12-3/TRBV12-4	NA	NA	CASSIYQGEQFF	TGTGCCAGCAGTATATACCAGGGGGAGCAGTTCTTC
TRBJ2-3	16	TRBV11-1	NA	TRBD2	CASSLWLAGLTDTQYF	TGTGCCAGCAGCTTATGGCTAGCGGGGCTTACAGATACGCAGTATTTT
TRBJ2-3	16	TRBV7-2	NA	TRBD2	CASSLATSAPLDTQYF	TGTGCCAGCAGCTTAGCAACTAGCGCGCCCCTAGATACGCAGTATTTT
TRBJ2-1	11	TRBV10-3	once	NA	CASALGNEQFF	TGTGCCAGCGCGCTAGGCAATGAGCAGTTCTTC
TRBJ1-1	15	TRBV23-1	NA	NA	CASSPRGGARSEAFF	TGCGCCAGTAGCCCAAGGGGGGGGGCGAGATCTGAAGCTTTCTTT
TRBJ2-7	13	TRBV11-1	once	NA	CASSSQGYYEQYF	TGTGCCAGCAGCTCTCAGGGTTACTACGAGCAGTACTTC
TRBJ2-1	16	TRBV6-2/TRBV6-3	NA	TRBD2	CASSVYPSGWGNEQFF	TGTGCCAGCAGCGTATACCCTAGCGGGTGGGGCAATGAGCAGTTCTTC
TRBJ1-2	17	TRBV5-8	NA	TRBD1	CASSYPGQGKSARGYTF	TGTGCCAGCAGCTACCCGGGACAGGGGAAATCGGCTAGAGGCTACACCTTC
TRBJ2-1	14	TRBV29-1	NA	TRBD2	CSVARSGAYNEQFF	TGCAGCGTTGCCCGAAGCGGGGCCTACAATGAGCAGTTCTTC
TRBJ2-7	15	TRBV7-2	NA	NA	CASSPPPTSSYEQYF	TGTGCCAGCAGCCCCCCTCCTACTAGTTCCTACGAGCAGTACTTC
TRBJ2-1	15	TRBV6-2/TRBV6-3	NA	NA	CASSYGQGSSNEQFF	TGTGCCAGCAGTTACGGGCAGGGGAGTAGCAATGAGCAGTTCTTC
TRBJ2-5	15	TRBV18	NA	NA	CASHVGRGNQETQYF	TGTGCCAGCCACGTGGGCAGGGGAAATCAAGAGACCCAGTACTTC
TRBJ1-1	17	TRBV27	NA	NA	CATYIVAGVLWHTEAFF	TGTGCCACCTACATTGTGGCAGGGGTGCTTTGGCACACTGAAGCTTTCTTT
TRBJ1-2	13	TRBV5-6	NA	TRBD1	CASSLQGARGYTF	TGTGCCAGCAGCTTGCAGGGGGCCCGGGGCTACACCTTC
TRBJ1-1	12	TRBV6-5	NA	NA	CAISSPLTEAFF	TGTGCCATCTCAAGCCCACTCACTGAAGCTTTCTTT
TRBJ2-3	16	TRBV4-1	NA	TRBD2	CASSQSLAGGTDTQYF	TGCGCCAGCAGCCAGTCTTTAGCGGGGGGCACAGATACGCAGTATTTT
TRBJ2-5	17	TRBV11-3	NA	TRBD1	CASSPYVWDRGEETQYF	TGTGCCAGCAGCCCCTATGTCTGGGACAGGGGTGAAGAGACCCAGTACTTC
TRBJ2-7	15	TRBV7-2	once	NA	CASNPGQVGTYEQYF	TGTGCCAGCAACCCTGGCCAGGTCGGCACCTACGAGCAGTACTTC